These T cell receptor beta chains were read from a single sample in a study of shared clonotypes between healthy human individuals. This table comes from immunoSEQ multiplex PCR, and its TCRdb copy is limited to in-frame clones, with some not included. The table has about 2.3 million clones, about 92% seen once. Sequencing was done on a sample of naive CD4+ T cells from PBMCs. Receptors originate from a man between 18 and 35 years old in good health. Some clones in this sample may be carry-over from other donors' samples. The CDR3 runs from the conserved cysteine through the conserved F or W. A D gene is named only where the DNA matches it firmly. Clone sizes are given selectively: once, few, many, or a class where the clone is expanded.

j_gene: TRBJ1-1
v_gene: TRBV5-1
abundance: NA
d_gene: TRBD1
CDR3aa: CASSSKLGQGAEMTEAFF
CDR3nt: TGCGCCAGCAGCTCAAAGTTGGGACAGGGGGCCGAGATGACTGAAGCTTTCTTT

j_gene: TRBJ2-1
v_gene: TRBV28
abundance: NA
d_gene: NA
CDR3aa: CASTIRRSYNEQFF
CDR3nt: TGTGCCAGCACTATCCGTAGATCCTACAATGAGCAGTTCTTC

j_gene: TRBJ2-7
v_gene: TRBV28
abundance: NA
d_gene: NA
CDR3aa: CASSLSGAEQYF
CDR3nt: TGTGCCAGCAGTTTATCAGGGGCCGAGCAGTACTTC

j_gene: TRBJ1-1
v_gene: TRBV5-6
abundance: once
d_gene: NA
CDR3aa: CASSPSDKGRGGAFF
CDR3nt: TGTGCCAGCAGCCCCTCCGACAAGGGCAGGGGCGGGGCTTTCTTT

j_gene: TRBJ2-3
v_gene: TRBV29-1
abundance: NA
d_gene: TRBD1
CDR3aa: CSVGQGGTDTQYF
CDR3nt: TGCAGCGTTGGACAGGGGGGAACAGATACGCAGTATTTT

j_gene: TRBJ2-2
v_gene: TRBV7-9
abundance: NA
d_gene: TRBD2
CDR3aa: CASSFTSGRGTGELFF
CDR3nt: TGTGCCAGCAGCTTCACTAGCGGGAGAGGTACCGGGGAGCTGTTTTTT

j_gene: TRBJ2-7
v_gene: TRBV7-9
abundance: NA
d_gene: TRBD2
CDR3aa: CASSLGTSREQYF
CDR3nt: TGTGCCAGCAGCTTGGGGACTAGCCGCGAGCAGTACTTC

j_gene: TRBJ2-7
v_gene: TRBV28
abundance: once
d_gene: NA
CDR3aa: CASSSPLTPGLSF
CDR3nt: TGTGCCAGCAGTTCCCCCTTAACCCCAGGCCTATCCTTC

j_gene: TRBJ2-7
v_gene: TRBV6-6
abundance: NA
d_gene: TRBD2
CDR3aa: CASASGMQQYF
CDR3nt: TGTGCCAGTGCTAGCGGGATGCAGCAGTACTTC

j_gene: TRBJ1-4
v_gene: TRBV2
abundance: NA
d_gene: NA
CDR3aa: CASSERRLRGEKLFF
CDR3nt: TGTGCCAGCAGTGAACGCCGGCTCAGAGGTGAAAAACTGTTTTTT

j_gene: TRBJ2-1
v_gene: TRBV25-1
abundance: NA
d_gene: NA
CDR3aa: CASSDVGDLLEQFF
CDR3nt: TGTGCCAGCAGTGACGTGGGAGACCTTCTGGAGCAGTTCTTC

j_gene: TRBJ1-2
v_gene: TRBV6-1
abundance: NA
d_gene: NA
CDR3aa: CASSEESWEGGYTF
CDR3nt: TGTGCCAGCAGTGAAGAATCCTGGGAAGGTGGCTACACCTTC

j_gene: TRBJ2-2
v_gene: TRBV9
abundance: NA
d_gene: NA
CDR3aa: CASSASVGTGELFF
CDR3nt: TGTGCCAGCAGCGCCTCCGTGGGGACCGGGGAGCTGTTTTTT

j_gene: TRBJ2-6
v_gene: TRBV7-2
abundance: NA
d_gene: NA
CDR3aa: CASSLARGANVLTF
CDR3nt: TGTGCCAGCAGCTTAGCCCGTGGGGCCAACGTCCTGACTTTC

j_gene: TRBJ1-2
v_gene: TRBV7-2
abundance: NA
d_gene: NA
CDR3aa: CASSLARGYTF
CDR3nt: TGTGCCAGCAGCCTAGCCCGGGGCTACACCTTC

j_gene: TRBJ2-7
v_gene: TRBV7-8
abundance: NA
d_gene: NA
CDR3aa: CASSWGRTTYEQYF
CDR3nt: TGTGCCAGCAGCTGGGGCAGGACGACCTACGAGCAGTACTTC

j_gene: TRBJ2-1
v_gene: TRBV28
abundance: NA
d_gene: TRBD2
CDR3aa: CASSLGGLAGGYNEQFF
CDR3nt: TGTGCCAGCAGCCTGGGGGGACTAGCGGGAGGCTACAATGAGCAGTTCTTC

j_gene: TRBJ2-5
v_gene: TRBV18
abundance: NA
d_gene: NA
CDR3aa: CASSPQGAGGETQYF
CDR3nt: TGTGCCAGCTCACCACAGGGGGCCGGGGGAGAGACCCAGTACTTC

j_gene: TRBJ2-1
v_gene: TRBV27
abundance: NA
d_gene: NA
CDR3aa: CASSLYRGNNEQFF
CDR3nt: TGTGCCAGCAGTTTATACCGCGGTAACAATGAGCAGTTCTTC

j_gene: TRBJ2-5
v_gene: TRBV7-9
abundance: NA
d_gene: NA
CDR3aa: CASSLEVSGETQYF
CDR3nt: TGTGCCAGCAGCTTAGAAGTCTCGGGGGAGACCCAGTACTTC

j_gene: TRBJ1-2
v_gene: TRBV18
abundance: NA
d_gene: NA
CDR3aa: CASSLLLDGYTF
CDR3nt: TGTGCCAGCTCACTCCTGCTAGATGGCTACACCTTC

j_gene: TRBJ1-1
v_gene: TRBV28
abundance: few
d_gene: NA
CDR3aa: CASHRDANTEAFF
CDR3nt: TGTGCCAGCCACAGGGATGCGAACACTGAAGCTTTCTTT

j_gene: TRBJ1-2
v_gene: TRBV4-3
abundance: NA
d_gene: TRBD1
CDR3aa: CASSPVGTVHGYTF
CDR3nt: TGCGCCAGCAGCCCAGTCGGGACAGTGCATGGCTACACCTTC

j_gene: TRBJ1-2
v_gene: TRBV7-2
abundance: NA
d_gene: TRBD1
CDR3aa: CASSFIGQGTF
CDR3nt: TGTGCCAGCAGCTTTATTGGACAGGGAACCTTC

j_gene: TRBJ1-5
v_gene: TRBV19
abundance: NA
d_gene: NA
CDR3aa: CAGSTGYSNQPQHF
CDR3nt: TGTGCCGGATCGACGGGTTATAGCAATCAGCCCCAGCATTTT

j_gene: TRBJ1-2
v_gene: TRBV28
abundance: once
d_gene: TRBD1
CDR3aa: CASSRYRDRGKDGYTF
CDR3nt: TGTGCCAGCAGTCGATACCGGGACAGGGGAAAAGATGGCTACACCTTC

j_gene: TRBJ1-1
v_gene: TRBV9
abundance: NA
d_gene: TRBD1
CDR3aa: CASSPAGTDLNTEAFF
CDR3nt: TGTGCCAGCAGCCCGGCCGGGACAGACCTGAACACTGAAGCTTTCTTT

j_gene: TRBJ2-2
v_gene: TRBV9
abundance: NA
d_gene: NA
CDR3aa: CASSVVGARGNTGELFF
CDR3nt: TGTGCCAGCAGCGTAGTGGGGGCGAGGGGTAACACCGGGGAGCTGTTTTTT

j_gene: TRBJ2-7
v_gene: TRBV5-1
abundance: NA
d_gene: TRBD2
CDR3aa: CASSLQAGTSGRSSYEQYF
CDR3nt: TGCGCCAGCAGCTTGCAGGCCGGGACTAGCGGGCGGAGCTCCTACGAGCAGTACTTC

j_gene: TRBJ1-2
v_gene: TRBV7-3
abundance: NA
d_gene: NA
CDR3aa: CASSLYGDYGYTF
CDR3nt: TGTGCCAGCAGCTTATACGGAGACTATGGCTACACCTTC

j_gene: TRBJ2-3
v_gene: TRBV10-2
abundance: NA
d_gene: TRBD2
CDR3aa: CASSRSGRTDTQYF
CDR3nt: TGCGCCAGCAGTAGGAGCGGGAGAACAGATACGCAGTATTTT

j_gene: TRBJ1-1
v_gene: TRBV6-5
abundance: NA
d_gene: TRBD1
CDR3aa: CASSWSGTVNTEAFF
CDR3nt: TGTGCCAGCAGTTGGTCGGGGACAGTCAACACTGAAGCTTTCTTT

j_gene: TRBJ2-7
v_gene: TRBV5-1
abundance: once
d_gene: NA
CDR3aa: CASSGRTGNYEQYF
CDR3nt: TGCGCCAGCAGCGGGAGGACAGGCAACTACGAGCAGTACTTC

j_gene: TRBJ1-4
v_gene: TRBV7-9
abundance: NA
d_gene: TRBD1
CDR3aa: CASSLAGTGNEKLFF
CDR3nt: TGTGCCAGCAGCTTAGCTGGGACAGGGAATGAAAAACTGTTTTTT

j_gene: TRBJ2-2
v_gene: TRBV5-1
abundance: NA
d_gene: NA
CDR3aa: CASSLEASNTGELFF
CDR3nt: TGCGCCAGCAGCTTGGAGGCATCGAACACCGGGGAGCTGTTTTTT

j_gene: TRBJ2-1
v_gene: TRBV11-2
abundance: NA
d_gene: NA
CDR3aa: CASSSGRWNEQFF
CDR3nt: TGTGCCAGCAGCTCTGGACGATGGAATGAGCAGTTCTTC

j_gene: TRBJ2-2
v_gene: TRBV5-1
abundance: NA
d_gene: NA
CDR3aa: CASSLAQGNTGELFF
CDR3nt: TGCGCCAGCAGCTTGGCGCAGGGGAACACCGGGGAGCTGTTTTTT